The 7 T cell receptor beta chains listed next were all sequenced from one sample in a study of Graves' ophthalmopathy and Graves' hyperthyroidism. Investigators amplified TCR beta CDR3 regions from RNA transcripts. Second-round multiplex PCR came after first-round RT-PCR with HTBI primers. TCRdb called the multiplex PCR reads again in MiXCR, with one record for every CDR3 protein. The repertoire holds 900,000 to 1,200,000 distinct CDR3 sequences, with 35% to 45% as singletons. Sequencing used peripheral blood or thyroid tissue (not recorded which). All receptors derive from an adult man with Graves' hyperthyroidism.

In its sample, this clonotype was seen a few times. The rearrangement uses TRBV7-2 and TRBJ1-2; D perhaps matches TRBD1 (5 bases). Germline V gene lookup returns CDR1 SGHTA and CDR2 FQGNSA. The CDR3 has 17 residues. The ends were cut back, 3 bases at V and 1 base at J, with 18 bases in the middle. CDR3 sequence: CASSFDADTKDNYGYTF. In DNA form, the CDR3 reads TGTGCCAGCAGCTTTGACGCGGACACCAAGGATAACTATGGCTACACCTTC. The full variable domain, its missing parts supplied by reference TRBV7-2 and TRBJ1-2, is GAGVSQSPSNKVTEKGKDVELRCDPISGHTALYWYRQSLGQGLEFLIYFQGNSAPDKSGLPSDRFSAERTGGSVSTLTIQRTQQEDSAVYLCASSFDADTKDNYGYTFGSGTRLTVV.

About this clonotype: A much larger clone is a single base away; this may be a read error. The chain links TRBV5-4 to TRBJ1-2; 7 nucleotides match TRBD1. Germline CDR1 reads SGHNT; CDR2 reads YYREEE (reference sequence). CDR3 size: 13 residues. The CDR3 loop is CVSSPRDRYGYTF. CDR3 in DNA: TGTGTCAGCAGCCCCCGGGACAGATATGGCTACACCTTC.

The chain employs TRBV5-1 and TRBJ2-7, with TRBD1 matching 8 bases. V lost 3 bases, J lost 3 bases, and 20 bases stayed unmatched. The CDR3 sequence is 19 residues long. The germline V gene encodes CDR1 SGHRS and CDR2 YFSETQ. CDR3 coding DNA: TGCGCCAGCAGCTCCCTGCCGGGGGCGTCACCGGGACAGGACTACGAGCAGTACTTC. It encodes CASSSLPGASPGQDYEQYF.

The chain carries TRBV10-3 and TRBJ1-2; D not resolved. V dropped 4 bases and J dropped 4 bases, with 4 bases sitting between them. CDR3 length: 11 residues. Germline assignment: CDR1 ENHRY and CDR2 SYGVKD. CDR3 DNA sequence: TGTGCCATCAGTGCGGCCTATGGCTACACCTTC. Its translation is CAISAAYGYTF.

In its sample, this clonotype was seen many times. V usage is TRBV6-5 and J usage is TRBJ2-7, with D unclear. V was cut by 2 bases and J by 0 bases, with 14 bases left in between. In germline, CDR1 is MNHEY, CDR2 SVGAGI. The CDR3 sequence is 16 residues long. The CDR3 protein is CASSYRSSGDSYEQYF. CDR3 in DNA: TGTGCCAGCAGTTACCGGTCTAGTGGGGACTCCTACGAGCAGTACTTC.

This clonotype was seen many times. This chain connects TRBV10-2 to TRBJ1-5, with 8 nucleotides matching TRBD1. This CDR3 is built from 13 residues. V dropped 7 bases and J dropped 5; count of bases not matched to a gene: 4. Per germline, CDR1 WSHSY and CDR2 SAAADI. The CDR3 DNA follows: TGCGCCAGCAACGACAGGGGTGATCAGCCCCAGCATTTT. This translates into CASNDRGDQPQHF.

This clonotype has just a few counts. The chain is built from TRBV6-2 or TRBV6-3 and TRBJ2-5, with 9 nucleotides matching TRBD2. This CDR3 comprises 14 residues. Unmatched junction bases numbered 8, after V lost 8 bases and J lost 4 bases. The germline gives CDR1 MNHEY, CDR2 SVGEGT. The CDR3 bases are TGTGCCAGCTTTGCTAGCGGGATCCGAGAGACCCAGTACTTC. Encoded protein: CASFASGIRETQYF.